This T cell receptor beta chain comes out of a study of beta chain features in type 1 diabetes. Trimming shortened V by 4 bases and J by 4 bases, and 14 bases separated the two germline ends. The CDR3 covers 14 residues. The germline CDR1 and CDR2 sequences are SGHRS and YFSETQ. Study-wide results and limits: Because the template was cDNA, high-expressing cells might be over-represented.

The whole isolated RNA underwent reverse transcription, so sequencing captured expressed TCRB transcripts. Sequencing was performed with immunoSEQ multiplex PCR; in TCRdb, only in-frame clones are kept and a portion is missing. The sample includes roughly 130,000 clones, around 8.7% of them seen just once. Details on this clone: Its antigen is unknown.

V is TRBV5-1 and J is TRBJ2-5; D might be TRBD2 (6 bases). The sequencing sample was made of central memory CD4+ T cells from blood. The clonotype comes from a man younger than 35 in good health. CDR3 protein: CASSPGGRGETQYF. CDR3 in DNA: TGCGCCAGCAGCCCTGGGGGGAGAGGAGAGACCCAGTACTTC.